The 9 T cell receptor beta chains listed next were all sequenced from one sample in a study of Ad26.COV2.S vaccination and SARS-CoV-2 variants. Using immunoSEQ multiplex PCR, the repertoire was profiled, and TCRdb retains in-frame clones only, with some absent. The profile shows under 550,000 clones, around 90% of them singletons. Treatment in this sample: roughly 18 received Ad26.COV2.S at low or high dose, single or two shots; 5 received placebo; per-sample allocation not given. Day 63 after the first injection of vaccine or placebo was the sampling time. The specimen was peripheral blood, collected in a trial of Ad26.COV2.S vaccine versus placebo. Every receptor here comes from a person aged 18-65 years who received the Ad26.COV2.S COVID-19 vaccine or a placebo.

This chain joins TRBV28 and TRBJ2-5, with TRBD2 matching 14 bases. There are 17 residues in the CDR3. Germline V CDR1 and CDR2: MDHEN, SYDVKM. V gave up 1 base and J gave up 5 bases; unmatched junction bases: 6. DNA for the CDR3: TGTGCCAGCAGTTTATCCCAAGGGACTAGCGGGAGTGAGACCCAGTACTTC. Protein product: CASSLSQGTSGSETQYF. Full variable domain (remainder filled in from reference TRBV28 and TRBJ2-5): DVKVTQSSRYLVKRTGEKVFLECVQDMDHENMFWYRQDPGLGLRLIYFSYDVKMKEKGDIPEGYSVSREKKERFSLILESASTNQTSMYLCASSLSQGTSGSETQYFGPGTRLLVL.

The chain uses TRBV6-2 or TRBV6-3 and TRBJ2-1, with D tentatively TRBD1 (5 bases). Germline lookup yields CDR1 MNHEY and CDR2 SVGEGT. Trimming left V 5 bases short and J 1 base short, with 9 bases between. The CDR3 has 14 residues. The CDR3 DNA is TGTGCCAGCAGTCCAACAGGTTCCTACAATGAGCAGTTCTTC. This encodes CASSPTGSYNEQFF.

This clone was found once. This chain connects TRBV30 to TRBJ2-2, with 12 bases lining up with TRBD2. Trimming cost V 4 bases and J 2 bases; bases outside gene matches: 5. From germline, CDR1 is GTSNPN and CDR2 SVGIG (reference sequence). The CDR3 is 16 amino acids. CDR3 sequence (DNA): TGTGCCTGGAATCTAGCGGGAGGGCGTAACACCGGGGAGCTGTTTTTT. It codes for CAWNLAGGRNTGELFF.

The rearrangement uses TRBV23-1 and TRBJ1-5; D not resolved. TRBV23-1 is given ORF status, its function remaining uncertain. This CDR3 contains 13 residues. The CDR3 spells CPPSPTEDQPQHF. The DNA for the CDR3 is TGCCCTCCTTCCCCCACGGAAGATCAGCCCCAGCATTTT.

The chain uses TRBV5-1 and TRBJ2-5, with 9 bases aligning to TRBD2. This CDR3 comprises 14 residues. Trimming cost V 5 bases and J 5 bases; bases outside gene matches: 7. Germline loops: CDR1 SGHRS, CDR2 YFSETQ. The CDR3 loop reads CASRSAGGRETQYF. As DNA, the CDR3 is TGCGCCAGCAGATCAGCGGGAGGCAGGGAGACCCAGTACTTC.

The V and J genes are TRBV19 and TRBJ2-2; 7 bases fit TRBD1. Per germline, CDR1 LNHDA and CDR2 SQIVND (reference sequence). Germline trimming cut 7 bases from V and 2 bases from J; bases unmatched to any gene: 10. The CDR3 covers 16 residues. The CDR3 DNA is TGTGCCAGTACCCCGGCAGGGACAGCAAACACCGGGGAGCTGTTTTTT. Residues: CASTPAGTANTGELFF.

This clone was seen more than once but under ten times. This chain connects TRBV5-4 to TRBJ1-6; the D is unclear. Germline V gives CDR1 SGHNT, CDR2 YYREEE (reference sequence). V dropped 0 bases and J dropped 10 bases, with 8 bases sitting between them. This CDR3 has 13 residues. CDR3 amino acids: CASSLESPSPLHF. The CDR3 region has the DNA TGTGCCAGCAGCTTGGAATCTCCGTCACCCCTCCACTTT.

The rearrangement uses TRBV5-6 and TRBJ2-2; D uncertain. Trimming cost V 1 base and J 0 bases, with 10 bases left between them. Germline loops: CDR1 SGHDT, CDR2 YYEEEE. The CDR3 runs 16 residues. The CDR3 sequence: CASSLIGQSNTGELFF. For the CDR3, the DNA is TGTGCCAGCAGCTTGATCGGTCAATCGAACACCGGGGAGCTGTTTTTT.

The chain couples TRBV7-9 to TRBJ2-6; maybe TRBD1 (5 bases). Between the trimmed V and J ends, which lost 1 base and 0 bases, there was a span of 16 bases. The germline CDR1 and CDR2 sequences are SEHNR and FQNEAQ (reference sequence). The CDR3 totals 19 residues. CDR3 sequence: CASSLGLRGLSSGANVLTF. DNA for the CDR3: TGTGCCAGCAGCTTAGGTCTAAGGGGTCTCAGCTCTGGGGCCAACGTCCTGACTTTC.